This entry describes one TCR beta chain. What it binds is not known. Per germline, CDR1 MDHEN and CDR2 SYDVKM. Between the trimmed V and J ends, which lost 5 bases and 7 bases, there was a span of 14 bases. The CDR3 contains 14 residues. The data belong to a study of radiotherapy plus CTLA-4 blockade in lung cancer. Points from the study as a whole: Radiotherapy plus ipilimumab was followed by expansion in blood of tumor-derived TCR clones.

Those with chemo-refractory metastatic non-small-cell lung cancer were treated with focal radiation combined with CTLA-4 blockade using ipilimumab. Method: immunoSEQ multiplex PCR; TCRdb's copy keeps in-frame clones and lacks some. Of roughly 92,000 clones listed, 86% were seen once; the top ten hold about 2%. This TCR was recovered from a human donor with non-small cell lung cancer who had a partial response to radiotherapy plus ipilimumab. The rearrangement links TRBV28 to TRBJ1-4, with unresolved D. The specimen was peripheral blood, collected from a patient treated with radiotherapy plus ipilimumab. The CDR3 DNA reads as TGTGCCAGCAGTCCCGGGGAGGTAACTGAAAAACTGTTTTTT. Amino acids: CASSPGEVTEKLFF.